The present entry profiles one T cell receptor (beta chain) with its context. Source study methods: Amplification of reference gene primers was used by the study to estimate nucleated cell counts. Using immunoSEQ multiplex PCR, the repertoire was profiled, and TCRdb retains in-frame clones only, with some absent. V, J and clone size are those of that table, while D and trimming were read from the DNA. This repertoire shows some 150,000 clones, roughly 80% found once; its top ten account for 5.5% to 8%. The sample originates from a study of blood T cell repertoires in COVID-19. Study context: Samples representing acute and convalescent COVID-19 were sourced from the United States, Italy and Spain. PBMCs, B-cell-depleted T cells, or T cells provided the cDNA or gDNA that made up the material.

Germline CDR1 SNHLY, CDR2 FYNNEI. V was trimmed by 6 bases and J by 0 bases, leaving 16 bases between them. This CDR3 has 16 amino acids. Sequencing used peripheral blood. The receptor was derived from a human donor in a cohort sampled during active COVID-19. The chain carries TRBV2 and TRBJ2-3, with unresolved D. The CDR3 region is CASRALFGSSTDTQYF. CDR3 bases: TGTGCCAGCAGGGCCCTTTTCGGGTCTAGCACAGATACGCAGTATTTT.